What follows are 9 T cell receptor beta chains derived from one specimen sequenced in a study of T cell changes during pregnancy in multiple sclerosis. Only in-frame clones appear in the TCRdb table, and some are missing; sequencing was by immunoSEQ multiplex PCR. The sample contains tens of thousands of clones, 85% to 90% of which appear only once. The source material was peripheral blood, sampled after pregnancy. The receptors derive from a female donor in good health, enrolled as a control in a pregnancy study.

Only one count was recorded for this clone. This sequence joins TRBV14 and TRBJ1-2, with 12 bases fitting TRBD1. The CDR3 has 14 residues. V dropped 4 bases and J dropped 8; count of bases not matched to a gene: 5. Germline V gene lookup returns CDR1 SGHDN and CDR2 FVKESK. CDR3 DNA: TGTGCCAGCAGCCCCGGGACAGGGGGCTGGGGCTACACCTTC. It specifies CASSPGTGGWGYTF.

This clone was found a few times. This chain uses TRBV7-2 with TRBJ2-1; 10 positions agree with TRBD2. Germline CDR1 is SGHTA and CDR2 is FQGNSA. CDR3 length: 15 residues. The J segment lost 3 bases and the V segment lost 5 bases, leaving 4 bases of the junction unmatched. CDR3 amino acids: CASSPGLADYNEQFF. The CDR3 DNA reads TGTGCCAGCAGCCCCGGACTAGCGGACTACAATGAGCAGTTCTTC.

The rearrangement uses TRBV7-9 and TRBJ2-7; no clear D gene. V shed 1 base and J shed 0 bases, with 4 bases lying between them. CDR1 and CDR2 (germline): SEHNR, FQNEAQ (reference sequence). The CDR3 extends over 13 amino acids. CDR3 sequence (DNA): TGTGCCAGCAGCTTAGAACTCTCCTACGAGCAGTACTTC. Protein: CASSLELSYEQYF.

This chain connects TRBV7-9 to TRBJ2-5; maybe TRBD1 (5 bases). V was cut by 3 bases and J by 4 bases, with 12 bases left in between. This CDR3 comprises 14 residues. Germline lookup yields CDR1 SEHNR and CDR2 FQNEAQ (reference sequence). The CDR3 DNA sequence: TGTGCCAGCAGCTTTCCAGGGCGTCGAGAGACCCAGTACTTC. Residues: CASSFPGRRETQYF. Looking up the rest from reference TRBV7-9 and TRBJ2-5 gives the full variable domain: DTGVSQNPRHKITKRGQNVTFRCDPISEHNRLYWYRQTLGQGPEFLTYFQNEAQLEKSRLLSDRFSAERPKGSFSTLEIQRTEQGDSAMYLCASSFPGRRETQYFGPGTRLLVL.

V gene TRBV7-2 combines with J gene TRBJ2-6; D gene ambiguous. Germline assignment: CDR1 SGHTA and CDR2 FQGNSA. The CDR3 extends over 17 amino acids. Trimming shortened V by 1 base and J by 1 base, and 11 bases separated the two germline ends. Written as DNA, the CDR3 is TGTGCCAGCAGCTTAGGCGGCAGACCATCTGGGGCCAACGTCCTGACTTTC. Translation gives CASSLGGRPSGANVLTF. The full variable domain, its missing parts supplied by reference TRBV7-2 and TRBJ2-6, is GAGVSQSPSNKVTEKGKDVELRCDPISGHTALYWYRQSLGQGLEFLIYFQGNSAPDKSGLPSDRFSAERTGGSVSTLTIQRTQQEDSAVYLCASSLGGRPSGANVLTFGAGSRLTVL.

This CDR3 reads CASSQRGWDEQFF. The CDR3 nucleotides read TGTGCCAGCAGCCAGCGGGGGTGGGATGAGCAGTTCTTC. This chain connects TRBV7-8 to TRBJ2-1, with TRBD2 matching 8 bases. V shed 5 bases, J shed 8 bases, and the junction held 5 bases outside the gene matches. CDR3 length equals 13 residues. The V gene's germline CDR1 is SGHVS and CDR2 FQNEAQ.

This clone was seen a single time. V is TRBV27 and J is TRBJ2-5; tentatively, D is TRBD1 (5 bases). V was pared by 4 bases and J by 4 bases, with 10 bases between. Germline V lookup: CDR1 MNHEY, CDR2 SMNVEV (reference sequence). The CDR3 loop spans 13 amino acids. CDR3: CASSWQGRETQYF. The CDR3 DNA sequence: TGTGCCAGCAGTTGGCAGGGCCGAGAGACCCAGTACTTC.

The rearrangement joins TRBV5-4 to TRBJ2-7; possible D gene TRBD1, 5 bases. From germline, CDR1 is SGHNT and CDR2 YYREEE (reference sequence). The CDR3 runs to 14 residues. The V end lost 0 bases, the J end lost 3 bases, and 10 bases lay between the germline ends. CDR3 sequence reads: CASSLEGMSYEQYF. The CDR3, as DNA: TGTGCCAGCAGCTTGGAGGGGATGAGCTACGAGCAGTACTTC.

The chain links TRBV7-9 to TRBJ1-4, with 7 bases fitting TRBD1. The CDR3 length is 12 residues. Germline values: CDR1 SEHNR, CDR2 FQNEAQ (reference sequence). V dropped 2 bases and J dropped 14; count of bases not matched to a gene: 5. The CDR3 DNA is TGTGCCAGCAGCTTATCTGGACAGGTCCTGTTTTTT. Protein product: CASSLSGQVLFF.